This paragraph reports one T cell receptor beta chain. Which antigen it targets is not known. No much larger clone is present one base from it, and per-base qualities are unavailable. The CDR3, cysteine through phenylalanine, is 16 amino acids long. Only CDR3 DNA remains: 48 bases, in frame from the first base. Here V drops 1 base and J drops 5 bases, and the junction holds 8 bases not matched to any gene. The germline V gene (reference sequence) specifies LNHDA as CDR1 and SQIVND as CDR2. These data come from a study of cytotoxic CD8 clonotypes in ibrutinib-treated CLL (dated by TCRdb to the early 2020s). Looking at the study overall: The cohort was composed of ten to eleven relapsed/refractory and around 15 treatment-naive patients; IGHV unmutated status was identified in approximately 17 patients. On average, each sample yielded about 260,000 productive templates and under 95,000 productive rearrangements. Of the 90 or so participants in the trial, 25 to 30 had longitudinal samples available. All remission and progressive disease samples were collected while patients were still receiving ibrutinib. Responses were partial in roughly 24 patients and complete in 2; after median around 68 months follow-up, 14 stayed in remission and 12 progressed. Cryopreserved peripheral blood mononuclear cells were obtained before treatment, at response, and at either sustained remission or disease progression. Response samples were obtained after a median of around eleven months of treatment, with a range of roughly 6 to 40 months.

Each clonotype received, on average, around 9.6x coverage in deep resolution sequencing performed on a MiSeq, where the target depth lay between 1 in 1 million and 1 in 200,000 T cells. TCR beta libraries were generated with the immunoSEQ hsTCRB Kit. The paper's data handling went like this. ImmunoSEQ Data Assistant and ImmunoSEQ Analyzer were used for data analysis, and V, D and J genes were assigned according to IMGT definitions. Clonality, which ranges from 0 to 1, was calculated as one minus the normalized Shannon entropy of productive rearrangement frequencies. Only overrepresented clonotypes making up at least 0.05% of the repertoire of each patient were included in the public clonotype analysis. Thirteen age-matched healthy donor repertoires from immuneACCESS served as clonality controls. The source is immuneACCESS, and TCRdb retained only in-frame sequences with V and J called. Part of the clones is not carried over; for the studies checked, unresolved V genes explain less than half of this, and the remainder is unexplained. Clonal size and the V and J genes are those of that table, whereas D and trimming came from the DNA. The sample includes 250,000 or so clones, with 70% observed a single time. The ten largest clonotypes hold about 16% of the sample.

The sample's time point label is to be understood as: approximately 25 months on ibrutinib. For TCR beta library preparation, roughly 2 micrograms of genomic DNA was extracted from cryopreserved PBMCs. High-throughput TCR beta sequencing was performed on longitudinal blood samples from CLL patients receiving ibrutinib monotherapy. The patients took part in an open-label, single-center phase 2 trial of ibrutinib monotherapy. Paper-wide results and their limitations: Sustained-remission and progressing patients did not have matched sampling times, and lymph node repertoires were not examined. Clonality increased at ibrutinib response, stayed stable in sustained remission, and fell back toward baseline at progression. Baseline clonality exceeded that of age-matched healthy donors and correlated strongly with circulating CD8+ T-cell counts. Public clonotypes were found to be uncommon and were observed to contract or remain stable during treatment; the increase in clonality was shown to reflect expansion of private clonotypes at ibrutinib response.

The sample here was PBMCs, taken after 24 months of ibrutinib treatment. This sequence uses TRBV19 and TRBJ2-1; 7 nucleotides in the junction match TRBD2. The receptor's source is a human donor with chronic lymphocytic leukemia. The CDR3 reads CASSIVGRRDHNEQFF. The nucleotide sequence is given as TGTGCCAGTAGTATAGTCGGGAGGCGCGACCACAATGAGCAGTTCTTC.